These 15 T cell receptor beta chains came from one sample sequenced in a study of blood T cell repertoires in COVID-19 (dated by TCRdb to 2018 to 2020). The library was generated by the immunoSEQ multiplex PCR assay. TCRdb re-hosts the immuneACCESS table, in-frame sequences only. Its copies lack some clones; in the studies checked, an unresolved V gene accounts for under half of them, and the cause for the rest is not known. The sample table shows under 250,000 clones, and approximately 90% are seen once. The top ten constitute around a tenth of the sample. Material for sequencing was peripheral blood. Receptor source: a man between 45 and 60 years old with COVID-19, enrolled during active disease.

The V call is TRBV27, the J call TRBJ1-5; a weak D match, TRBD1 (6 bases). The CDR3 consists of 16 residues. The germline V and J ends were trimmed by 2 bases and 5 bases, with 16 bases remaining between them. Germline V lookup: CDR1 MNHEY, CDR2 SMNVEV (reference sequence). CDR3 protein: CASSLGTGLGHQPQHF. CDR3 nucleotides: TGTGCCAGCAGTTTAGGAACAGGGTTGGGTCATCAGCCCCAGCATTTT.

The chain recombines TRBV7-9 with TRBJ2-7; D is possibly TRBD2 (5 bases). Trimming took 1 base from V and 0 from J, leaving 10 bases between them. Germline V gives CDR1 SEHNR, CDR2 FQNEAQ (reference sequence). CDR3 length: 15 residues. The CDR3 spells CASSLGYGSSYEQYF. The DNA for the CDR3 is TGTGCCAGCAGCTTAGGATATGGGAGCTCCTACGAGCAGTACTTC.

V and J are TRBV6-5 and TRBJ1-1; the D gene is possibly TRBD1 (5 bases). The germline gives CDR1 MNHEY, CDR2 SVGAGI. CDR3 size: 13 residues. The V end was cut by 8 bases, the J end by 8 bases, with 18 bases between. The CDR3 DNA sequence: TGTGCCAGCGGAGGGGAACAGGCTTACGAAGCTTTCTTT. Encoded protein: CASGGEQAYEAFF.

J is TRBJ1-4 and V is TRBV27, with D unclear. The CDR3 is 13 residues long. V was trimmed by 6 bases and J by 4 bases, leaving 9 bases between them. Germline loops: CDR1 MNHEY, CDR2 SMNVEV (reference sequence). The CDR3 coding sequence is TGTGCCAGCAGGGGAGTGGTTAATGAAAAACTGTTTTTT. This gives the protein CASRGVVNEKLFF.

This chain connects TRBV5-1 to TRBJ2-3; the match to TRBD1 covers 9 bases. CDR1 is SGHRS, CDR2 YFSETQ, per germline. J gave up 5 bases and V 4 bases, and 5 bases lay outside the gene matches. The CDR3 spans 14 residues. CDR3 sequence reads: CASSEGQGVDTQYF. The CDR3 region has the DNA TGCGCCAGCAGCGAGGGACAGGGTGTAGATACGCAGTATTTT.

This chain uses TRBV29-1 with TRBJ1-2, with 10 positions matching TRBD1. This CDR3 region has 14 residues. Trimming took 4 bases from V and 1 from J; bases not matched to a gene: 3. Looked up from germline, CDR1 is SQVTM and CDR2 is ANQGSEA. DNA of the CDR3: TGCAGCGTTGCCGGGACAGGGGTTAACTATGGCTACACCTTC. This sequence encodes CSVAGTGVNYGYTF.

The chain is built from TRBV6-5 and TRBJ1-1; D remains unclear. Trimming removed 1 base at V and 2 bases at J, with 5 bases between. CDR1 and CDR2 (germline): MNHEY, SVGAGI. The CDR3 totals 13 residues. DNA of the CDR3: TGTGCCAGCAGTTACTTAGTTAACACTGAAGCTTTCTTT. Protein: CASSYLVNTEAFF.

CDR3 in amino acids: CASSWGAEAFF. For the CDR3, the DNA is TGTGCCAGCAGTTGGGGAGCTGAAGCTTTCTTT. The chain recombines TRBV6-5 with TRBJ1-1; D not certain. This CDR3 has 11 amino acids. The V end was cut by 4 bases, the J end by 6 bases, with 6 bases between. CDR1 and CDR2 (germline): MNHEY, SVGAGI.

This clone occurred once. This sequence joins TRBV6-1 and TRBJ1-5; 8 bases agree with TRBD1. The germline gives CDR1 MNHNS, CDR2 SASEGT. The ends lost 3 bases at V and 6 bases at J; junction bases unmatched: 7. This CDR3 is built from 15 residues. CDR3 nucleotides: TGTGCCAGCAGTGAGTTAGGACAGGGTTTTCAGCCCCAGCATTTT. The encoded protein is CASSELGQGFQPQHF.

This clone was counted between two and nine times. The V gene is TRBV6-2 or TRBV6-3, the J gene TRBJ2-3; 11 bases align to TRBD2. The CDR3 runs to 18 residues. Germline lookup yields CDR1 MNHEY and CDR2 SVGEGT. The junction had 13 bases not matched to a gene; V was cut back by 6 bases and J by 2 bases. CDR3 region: CASSTLAGGGKNTDTQYF. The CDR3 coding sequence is TGTGCCAGCAGCACTCTAGCGGGGGGAGGTAAAAACACAGATACGCAGTATTTT.

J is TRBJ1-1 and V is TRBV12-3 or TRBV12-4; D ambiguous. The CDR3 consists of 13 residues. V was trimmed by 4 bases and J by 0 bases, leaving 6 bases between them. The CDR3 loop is CASSYRLNTEAFF. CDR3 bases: TGTGCCAGCAGTTACAGACTGAACACTGAAGCTTTCTTT.

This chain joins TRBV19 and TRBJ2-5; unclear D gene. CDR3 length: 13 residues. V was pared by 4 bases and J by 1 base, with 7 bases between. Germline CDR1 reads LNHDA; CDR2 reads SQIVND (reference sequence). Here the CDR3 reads CASSTGSQETQYF. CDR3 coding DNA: TGTGCCAGTAGTACCGGGTCCCAAGAGACCCAGTACTTC.

CDR3 nucleotide sequence: TGTGCCAGCAGCCAAGATACGCGGGAGACAGATACGCAGTATTTT. Its protein product is CASSQDTRETDTQYF. The V gene is TRBV14, the J gene TRBJ2-3; TRBD2 aligns across 7 bases. Germline trimming cut 0 bases from V and 3 bases from J; bases unmatched to any gene: 3. CDR1 and CDR2 from the germline V gene are SGHDN and FVKESK. The CDR3 covers 15 residues. Looking up the rest from reference TRBV14 and TRBJ2-3 gives the full variable domain: EAGVTQFPSHSVIEKGQTVTLRCDPISGHDNLYWYRRVMGKEIKFLLHFVKESKQDESGMPNNRFLAERTGGTYSTLKVQPAELEDSGVYFCASSQDTRETDTQYFGPGTRLTVL.

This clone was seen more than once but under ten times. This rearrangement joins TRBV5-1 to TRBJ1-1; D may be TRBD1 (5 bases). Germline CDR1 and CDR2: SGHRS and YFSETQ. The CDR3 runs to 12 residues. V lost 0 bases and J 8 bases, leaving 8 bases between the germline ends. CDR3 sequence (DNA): TGCGCCAGCAGCTTGGAAGGGGCGGAAGCTTTCTTT. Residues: CASSLEGAEAFF.

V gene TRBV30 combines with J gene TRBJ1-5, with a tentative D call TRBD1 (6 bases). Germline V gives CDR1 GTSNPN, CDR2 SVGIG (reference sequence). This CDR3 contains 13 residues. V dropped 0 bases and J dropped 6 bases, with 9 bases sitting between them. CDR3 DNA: TGTGCCTGGAGTGTACAGGGATCTCAGCCCCAGCATTTT. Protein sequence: CAWSVQGSQPQHF.